The 16 T cell receptor beta chains reported below all come from one sample, sequenced in a study of control samples from healthy donors and cancer patients. Clones were read by immunoSEQ multiplex PCR, and TCRdb kept only the in-frame ones, dropping some. Of about 150,000 clones in the sample, nearly 95% were seen once. Specimen: blood. These receptors were taken from a man in his fifties in good health.

V usage is TRBV7-2 and J usage is TRBJ1-6, with D unresolved. Germline V gene data show CDR1 as SGHTA and CDR2 as FQGNSA. The CDR3 covers 17 residues. Deletions cut 0 bases from V and 8 bases from J, with 17 bases between. CDR3 region: CASSLAPASRAYSPLHF. The CDR3 DNA follows: TGTGCCAGCAGCTTAGCGCCTGCATCTCGGGCTTATTCACCCCTCCACTTT.

The V call is TRBV5-1, the J call TRBJ1-3, with D possibly being TRBD1 (6 bases). Germline CDR1 and CDR2: SGHRS and YFSETQ. V was pared by 5 bases and J by 2 bases, with 14 bases between. The CDR3 consists of 15 residues. The DNA for the CDR3 is TGCGCCAGCAGTGAGGGGGGCCTGGCTGGAAACACCATATATTTT. The encoded protein is CASSEGGLAGNTIYF. The variable domain in full, completed from reference TRBV5-1 and TRBJ1-3, reads KAGVTQTPRYLIKTRGQQVTLSCSPISGHRSVSWYQQTPGQGLQFLFEYFSETQRNKGNFPGRFSGRQFSNSRSEMNVSTLELGDSALYLCASSEGGLAGNTIYFGEGSWLTVV.

The count of this clone is one. This chain links TRBV4-2 with TRBJ1-5, with D unresolved. Germline V gene data show CDR1 as LGHNA and CDR2 as YNFKEQ. Trimming shortened V by 0 bases and J by 0 bases, and 9 bases separated the two germline ends. There are 16 residues in the CDR3. The CDR3 nucleotides read TGTGCCAGCAGCCAAGATGCCAGCCATAGCAATCAGCCCCAGCATTTT. Amino acids: CASSQDASHSNQPQHF.

The rearrangement joins TRBV7-2 to TRBJ2-3; TRBD2 agrees at 9 bases. CDR3 size: 12 residues. Trimming took 10 bases from V and 6 from J; bases not matched to a gene: 5. The germline V gene has CDR1 SGHTA and CDR2 FQGNSA. CDR3 region: CATSGIGDTQYF. As DNA, the CDR3 is TGTGCCACTAGCGGGATCGGGGATACGCAGTATTTT.

The chain recombines TRBV7-9 with TRBJ2-5; D possibly uses TRBD1 or TRBD2 (6 bases each). Germline V lookup: CDR1 SEHNR, CDR2 FQNEAQ (reference sequence). The CDR3 consists of 17 residues. V shed 3 bases and J shed 2 bases, with 19 bases lying between them. CDR3 in DNA: TGTGCCAGCAGCTTTTCAGTGTCGGACAGCGGGCAAGAGACCCAGTACTTC. It encodes CASSFSVSDSGQETQYF.

The chain couples TRBV27 to TRBJ2-2; tentatively, D is TRBD2 (5 bases). This CDR3 has 13 residues. The V gene's germline CDR1 is MNHEY and CDR2 SMNVEV (reference sequence). The V gene lost 3 bases and the J gene lost 4 bases, with 6 bases spanning the gap. The CDR3 DNA follows: TGTGCCAGCAGTTTTGGACTCACCGGGGAGCTGTTTTTT. Translation gives CASSFGLTGELFF.

V is TRBV28 and J is TRBJ1-2, with 10 positions matching TRBD1. Germline-derived CDR1 and CDR2 are MDHEN and SYDVKM. V shed 6 bases and J 7 bases; nucleotides not matched to a gene: 11. The CDR3 totals 15 residues. The CDR3 sequence: CASRGGQGGRSGYTF. The CDR3 DNA sequence: TGTGCCAGCAGGGGAGGACAGGGGGGACGGAGTGGCTACACCTTC.

The rearrangement links TRBV18 to TRBJ2-1, with a tentative D call TRBD1 (6 bases). CDR1 KGHSH and CDR2 LQKENI come from the germline V gene. This CDR3 contains 13 residues. Trimming shortened V by 1 base and J by 8 bases, and 9 bases separated the two germline ends. CDR3 nucleotides: TGTGCCAGCTCACCACGTGAGGGGGATGAGCAGTTCTTC. Protein product: CASSPREGDEQFF. Variable domain in full (rest from reference TRBV18 and TRBJ2-1): NAGVMQNPRHLVRRRGQEARLRCSPMKGHSHVYWYRQLPEEGLKFMVYLQKENIIDESGMPKERFSAEFPKEGPSILRIQQVVRGDSAAYFCASSPREGDEQFFGPGTRLTVL.

The chain couples TRBV28 to TRBJ1-3; the D is unclear. Germline loops: CDR1 MDHEN, CDR2 SYDVKM. The ends were cut back, 6 bases at V and 0 bases at J, with 9 bases in the middle. The CDR3 extends over 14 amino acids. DNA for the CDR3: TGTGCCAGCAGCTTAGGGAGCTCTGGAAACACCATATATTTT. Its protein is CASSLGSSGNTIYF.

This clone has just a few counts. The chain has TRBV6-6 and TRBJ2-4; 12 positions match TRBD1. The CDR3 consists of 15 residues. V lost 4 bases and J lost 9; bases outside the gene matches: 7. In germline, CDR1 is MNHNY, CDR2 SVGAGI (reference sequence). The CDR3 sequence: CASSWGQGAIGIQYF. The CDR3 DNA follows: TGTGCCAGCAGTTGGGGACAGGGGGCTATCGGCATTCAGTACTTC.

Within the sample, this clone is medium-sized (0.01 to 0.1%). The V gene is TRBV6-4, the J gene TRBJ2-1; tentatively, D is TRBD1 (6 bases). CDR1 and CDR2 from the germline V gene are MRHNA and SNTAGT. The ends were cut back, 7 bases at V and 6 bases at J, with 19 bases in the middle. This CDR3 spans 15 amino acids. Here the CDR3 reads CASTTTSGEGNEQFF. CDR3 bases: TGTGCCAGCACTACCACTTCAGGGGAAGGCAATGAGCAGTTCTTC.

The V call is TRBV11-2, the J call TRBJ1-6; 9 nucleotides match TRBD1. Germline lookup yields CDR1 SGHAT and CDR2 FQNNGV. This CDR3 contains 15 residues. The V gene end was trimmed by 2 bases and the J gene end by 7 bases; junction bases not matched to a gene: 3. CDR3 DNA: TGTGCCAGCAGCTTAAGGACAGGGGAAAATTCACCCCTCCACTTT. Translating gives CASSLRTGENSPLHF.

The chain carries TRBV11-1 and TRBJ2-7, with 7 bases matching TRBD1. Germline V gene lookup returns CDR1 SGHAT and CDR2 FQDESV (reference sequence). CDR3 length equals 14 residues. The V gene end was trimmed by 2 bases and the J gene end by 6 bases; junction bases not matched to a gene: 7. The CDR3 sequence is CASSLQQGIREQYF. Here the CDR3 DNA reads TGTGCCAGCAGCTTACAACAGGGGATACGCGAGCAGTACTTC.

The chain uses TRBV19 and TRBJ2-5, with D unresolved. The CDR3 consists of 13 residues. V lost 5 bases and J lost 7, with 14 bases in between. Germline V gives CDR1 LNHDA, CDR2 SQIVND (reference sequence). The CDR3 bases are TGTGCCAGTAGTCCCCAGGCAAGAGGGACCCAGTACTTC. This sequence encodes CASSPQARGTQYF.

The chain links TRBV11-1 to TRBJ2-7; TRBD1 matches at 8 bases. CDR1 is SGHAT, CDR2 FQDESV, per germline (reference sequence). This CDR3 comprises 15 residues. Losses at the gene ends were 1 base for V and 4 bases for J; bases not matched to a gene: 6. As DNA, the CDR3 is TGTGCCAGCAGCTTAGGCCGGGACAGGCGATACGAGCAGTACTTC. It codes for CASSLGRDRRYEQYF.

This clone was recorded only once. This sequence joins TRBV11-2 and TRBJ2-2; 8 bases map to TRBD1. CDR3 size: 15 residues. The J segment lost 4 bases and the V segment lost 5 bases, leaving 6 bases of the junction unmatched. Germline-derived CDR1 and CDR2 are SGHAT and FQNNGV. Here the CDR3 DNA reads TGTGCCAGCAGCCTAGGACAGGGAGCCACCGGGGAGCTGTTTTTT. This codes for CASSLGQGATGELFF.